The clone carrying this T cell receptor (beta chain) was seen more than once but under ten times. Reared together, all three twin pairs probably met the same infectious agents and vaccines. Sample barcodes were added at both library ends during cDNA synthesis. TCRdb independently ran MiXCR on the 5' RACE reads; one entry per CDR3 protein. The table includes 300,000 to 400,000 distinct CDR3 sequences, 25% to 35% detected once. This entry belongs to a study of identical twins' blood T cells. Sequences were obtained from PBMCs. The clonotype originates from a woman aged 18 to 55 in good health.

The CDR3 here is CASSYAGQLTEQFF. DNA of the CDR3: TGTGCCAGCAGTTACGCAGGACAGCTAACTGAGCAGTTCTTC. The rearrangement joins TRBV6-5 to TRBJ2-1; a possible D gene is TRBD1 (6 bases). V lost 2 bases to trimming and J lost 9 bases, with 14 bases between them. This CDR3 is built from 14 residues. The V gene's germline CDR1 is MNHEY and CDR2 SVGAGI.